Reported below is one TCR beta chain. The sample belongs to a study of blood T cell repertoires in COVID-19. Study overall: The study drew acute and convalescent COVID-19 samples from the United States, Italy and Spain. The cDNA or gDNA used as material had been derived from T cells, B-cell-depleted T cells, or PBMCs.

The V gene's germline CDR1 is DFQATT and CDR2 SNEGSKA (reference sequence). V dropped 2 bases and J dropped 8 bases, with 7 bases sitting between them. The CDR3 spans 11 residues. In the original analysis: Estimation of nucleated cell counts was performed using reference gene primer amplification. Clones were sequenced by immunoSEQ multiplex PCR, and TCRdb holds only the in-frame ones, with some missing. That table furnishes V, J and clone size, whereas the DNA furnished D and trimming. The sample shows 150,000 to 200,000 clones, about 76% of them seen only once. The sequence came from a woman aged 50 to 65 with active or convalescent COVID-19. The sample taken for sequencing was peripheral blood. V is TRBV20-1 and J is TRBJ2-1, with D uncertain. The CDR3 spells CSARPNYEQFF. CDR3 nucleotides: TGCAGTGCTAGACCAAATTATGAGCAGTTCTTC.